What follows are 27 T cell receptor beta chains derived from one specimen sequenced in a study of blood T cell repertoires in COVID-19. Sequencing was performed with immunoSEQ multiplex PCR; in TCRdb, only in-frame clones are kept and a portion is missing. The repertoire holds under 250,000 clones, with 80% to 90% as singletons. Specimen: peripheral blood. These receptors all come from a man aged 40-50 years with active or convalescent COVID-19.

This sequence joins TRBV7-8 and TRBJ1-3; 12 positions agree with TRBD1. The CDR3 runs to 16 residues. The ends lost 5 bases at V and 3 bases at J; junction bases unmatched: 5. In germline, CDR1 is SGHVS, CDR2 FQNEAQ. The CDR3 here is CASSPGTGGGGNTIYF. Written as DNA, the CDR3 is TGTGCCAGCAGCCCCGGGACAGGGGGCGGTGGAAACACCATATATTTT.

The chain links TRBV29-1 to TRBJ2-1, with D unclear. CDR1 is SQVTM, CDR2 ANQGSEA, per germline. The CDR3 is 11 residues long. The ends were cut back, 2 bases at V and 9 bases at J, with 8 bases in the middle. CDR3 nucleotide sequence: TGCAGCGTTGAACCTGGCGGTGAGCAGTTCTTC. Protein product: CSVEPGGEQFF.

Remarks on this clone: This CDR3 is also generated by other DNA sequences in the sample. CDR3 DNA: TGTGCCTGGAGTGTACTTCAGGGGGGAACTGAAGCTTTCTTT. The encoded protein is CAWSVLQGGTEAFF. The gene calls are TRBV30 and TRBJ1-1, with 7 bases fitting TRBD1. CDR1 and CDR2 (germline): GTSNPN, SVGIG (reference sequence). The V gene end was trimmed by 0 bases and the J gene end by 5 bases; junction bases not matched to a gene: 6. This CDR3 is 14 amino acids long.

The chain employs TRBV29-1 and TRBJ2-7; the D gene is possibly TRBD2 (5 bases). With 4 bases removed from V and 5 bases from J, the gap between germline ends came to 12 bases. This CDR3 region has 12 residues. Germline V gene sequence: CDR1 SQVTM, CDR2 ANQGSEA. DNA of the CDR3: TGCAGCGTTGCCGGAGGCCCCCACGAGCAGTACTTC. Its translation is CSVAGGPHEQYF.

V gene TRBV11-3 combines with J gene TRBJ2-6; D possibly corresponds to TRBD1 (6 bases). Germline V CDR1 and CDR2: SGHNT, YENEEA. V was trimmed by 0 bases and J by 0 bases, leaving 9 bases between them. The length of the CDR3 is 17 residues. The CDR3 protein is CASSLEVGASGANVLTF. The DNA for the CDR3 is TGTGCCAGCAGCTTAGAGGTGGGGGCCTCTGGGGCCAACGTCCTGACTTTC. The whole variable domain, remainder taken from reference TRBV11-3 and TRBJ2-6, is EAGVVQSPRYKIIEKKQPVAFWCNPISGHNTLYWYLQNLGQGPELLIRYENEEAVDDSQLPKDRFSAERLKGVDSTLKIQPAELGDSAVYLCASSLEVGASGANVLTFGAGSRLTVL.

This chain's CDR3 is CASSIGLRSGGEDTQYF. CDR3 bases: TGTGCCAGTAGTATTGGACTTCGGTCGGGGGGTGAGGATACGCAGTATTTT. The chain couples TRBV19 to TRBJ2-3, with 7 bases lining up with TRBD2. This CDR3 comprises 17 residues. The V gene end was trimmed by 3 bases and the J gene end by 6 bases; junction bases not matched to a gene: 15. Germline values: CDR1 LNHDA, CDR2 SQIVND (reference sequence). Full variable domain (remainder filled in from reference TRBV19 and TRBJ2-3): DGGITQSPKYLFRKEGQNVTLSCEQNLNHDAMYWYRQDPGQGLRLIYYSQIVNDFQKGDIAEGYSVSREKKESFPLTVTSAQKNPTAFYLCASSIGLRSGGEDTQYFGPGTRLTVL.

The chain uses TRBV7-9 and TRBJ1-3, with D unclear. Looked up from germline, CDR1 is SEHNR and CDR2 is FQNEAQ (reference sequence). The ends were cut back, 5 bases at V and 1 base at J, with 3 bases in the middle. The CDR3 runs to 12 residues. The CDR3 DNA follows: TGTGCCAGCAGCCCGTCTGGAAACACCATATATTTT. Translation: CASSPSGNTIYF.

There are a few counts of this clone. The V call is TRBV4-3, the J call TRBJ2-3; TRBD1 agrees at 8 bases. This CDR3 spans 14 amino acids. In germline, CDR1 is LGHNA, CDR2 YSLEER. V dropped 0 bases and J dropped 4; count of bases not matched to a gene: 0. This CDR3 reads CASSQEQGADTQYF. CDR3 bases: TGCGCCAGCAGCCAAGAACAGGGGGCAGATACGCAGTATTTT.

This clone was seen a few times. In DNA, the CDR3 is TGTGCCAGCAAGGTCCCCTGCCGGGACAGGGTTAACAGAAACTATGGCTACACCTTC. The encoded protein is CASKVPCRDRVNRNYGYTF. The J gene is TRBJ1-2, the V gene TRBV21-1; the table's D call of TRBD1 was not tested on the DNA. TRBV21-1 is tagged as a pseudogene. The CDR3 extends over 19 amino acids.

V usage is TRBV5-5 and J usage is TRBJ2-3; 7 nucleotides align to TRBD2. CDR1 and CDR2 (germline): SGHKS, YYEKEE (reference sequence). CDR3 size: 14 residues. J lost 2 bases, V lost 5 bases, and 5 bases had no gene match. In DNA, the CDR3 is TGTGCCAGCAGAGCGCGGGGGAACACAGATACGCAGTATTTT. It translates to CASRARGNTDTQYF.

The V gene is TRBV30, the J gene TRBJ2-3, with TRBD1 as a possible D gene (5 bases). Germline V lookup: CDR1 GTSNPN, CDR2 SVGIG (reference sequence). Trimming pared 1 base from V and 0 bases from J, leaving 17 bases between. The CDR3 has 17 residues. The CDR3 DNA reads TGTGCCTGGAGTGACCCCCCTCCAGGGTTTAGCACAGATACGCAGTATTTT. Protein: CAWSDPPPGFSTDTQYF.

The V call is TRBV5-4, the J call TRBJ2-7, with 7 bases matching TRBD1. CDR3 length equals 15 residues. Looked up from germline, CDR1 is SGHNT and CDR2 is YYREEE (reference sequence). V gave up 0 bases and J gave up 0 bases; unmatched junction bases: 3. This chain's CDR3 is CASSLDRDSSYEQYF. The CDR3 DNA follows: TGTGCCAGCAGCTTGGACAGGGACAGCTCCTACGAGCAGTACTTC.

The rearrangement uses TRBV5-6 and TRBJ1-3; 7 bases are a match to TRBD1. Losses at the gene ends were 3 bases for V and 0 bases for J; bases not matched to a gene: 15. Germline loops: CDR1 SGHDT, CDR2 YYEEEE. This CDR3 has 19 residues. Here the CDR3 DNA reads TGTGCCAGCAGCTCACTCAAAAACAGACAGGGCCTCTCTGGAAACACCATATATTTT. It yields the protein CASSSLKNRQGLSGNTIYF. Using reference TRBV5-6 and TRBJ1-3 for the parts outside the CDR3, the full variable domain is DAGVTQSPTHLIKTRGQQVTLRCSPKSGHDTVSWYQQALGQGPQFIFQYYEEEERQRGNFPDRFSGHQFPNYSSELNVNALLLGDSALYLCASSSLKNRQGLSGNTIYFGEGSWLTVV.

V is TRBV30 and J is TRBJ2-7; 15 bases are a match to TRBD2. J lost 6 bases, V lost 3 bases, and 0 bases had no gene match. This CDR3 has 13 amino acids. Germline V lookup: CDR1 GTSNPN, CDR2 SVGIG (reference sequence). CDR3 protein: CAWRGLAGGEQYF. In DNA form, the CDR3 reads TGTGCCTGGAGGGGACTAGCGGGAGGCGAGCAGTACTTC.

The chain couples TRBV30 to TRBJ1-2, with D perhaps matching TRBD1 (6 bases). The CDR3 has 17 residues. Trimming pared 3 bases from V and 0 bases from J, leaving 20 bases between. Per germline, CDR1 GTSNPN and CDR2 SVGIG (reference sequence). The CDR3 loop reads CAWSETPSGQTNYGYTF. The CDR3 DNA is TGTGCCTGGAGCGAAACCCCATCTGGACAGACTAACTATGGCTACACCTTC.

The gene calls are TRBV7-2 and TRBJ1-4, with TRBD1 as a possible D gene (5 bases). The CDR3 is 15 amino acids. Per germline, CDR1 SGHTA and CDR2 FQGNSA. Trimming stripped 5 bases from V and 7 bases from J, with 17 bases between. CDR3 region: CASSAQGLGREKLFF. CDR3 sequence (DNA): TGTGCCAGCAGCGCCCAGGGATTAGGGCGTGAAAAACTGTTTTTT.

This chain connects TRBV6-1 to TRBJ2-1; D remains ambiguous. Trimming left V 2 bases short and J 5 bases short, with 13 bases between. This CDR3 region has 15 residues. Germline V CDR1 and CDR2: MNHNS, SASEGT. The CDR3, as DNA: TGTGCCAGCAGTGAATCCATTAGAGGTGACAATGAGCAGTTCTTC. Translation: CASSESIRGDNEQFF.

This clone appeared once. The V gene is TRBV3-1 (or the pseudogene TRBV3-2), the J gene TRBJ2-5; TRBD2 aligns across 9 bases. Germline V gene lookup returns CDR1 LGHDT and CDR2 YNNKEL (reference sequence). V trimming: 3 bases; J trimming: 3 bases; junction bases outside the gene matches: 2. The CDR3 runs to 14 residues. The CDR3 bases are TGTGCCAGCAGCCAGCGGGGGGGAGAAGAGACCCAGTACTTC. Its protein is CASSQRGGEETQYF.

The rearrangement joins TRBV2 to TRBJ1-1; tentatively, D is TRBD1 (6 bases). The CDR3 is made up of 15 amino acids. Germline V lookup: CDR1 SNHLY, CDR2 FYNNEI. Deletions cut 4 bases from V and 4 bases from J, with 16 bases between. The chain's CDR3 is CASSGGGRLGTEAFF. The CDR3 DNA is TGTGCCAGCAGTGGGGGGGGGCGCTTGGGCACTGAAGCTTTCTTT.

The rearrangement joins TRBV5-1 to TRBJ1-1, with no clear D. Germline V gene sequence: CDR1 SGHRS, CDR2 YFSETQ. CDR3 size: 16 residues. With 4 bases removed from V and 3 bases from J, the gap between germline ends came to 19 bases. CDR3 sequence reads: CASSPGSGVRDTEAFF. The CDR3 coding sequence is TGCGCCAGCAGCCCGGGGTCCGGGGTGCGGGACACTGAAGCTTTCTTT.

This chain connects TRBV11-3 to TRBJ1-1; the match to TRBD1 covers 9 bases. The CDR3 consists of 15 residues. V was clipped by 6 bases and J by 3 bases; unmatched bases: 8. Germline assignment: CDR1 SGHNT and CDR2 YENEEA. The CDR3 sequence: CASRRQGGTDTEAFF. The CDR3 nucleotides are TGTGCCAGCAGACGACAGGGGGGAACGGACACTGAAGCTTTCTTT.

This chain connects TRBV2 to TRBJ1-2; 11 positions agree with TRBD1. V trimming: 5 bases; J trimming: 4 bases; junction bases outside the gene matches: 9. Germline-derived CDR1 and CDR2 are SNHLY and FYNNEI. The CDR3 is 16 residues long. CDR3 nucleotides: TGTGCCAGCAGTCCGGGACAGGGGGACTTTGGCTATGGCTACACCTTC. This translates into CASSPGQGDFGYGYTF.

J is TRBJ1-1 and V is TRBV28, with D perhaps TRBD1 (6 bases). Trimming removed 5 bases at V and 5 bases at J, with 12 bases between. The CDR3 runs to 13 residues. The germline V gene encodes CDR1 MDHEN and CDR2 SYDVKM. The CDR3 protein is CASSLTGWTEAFF. DNA for the CDR3: TGTGCCAGCAGTCTGACAGGATGGACTGAAGCTTTCTTT.

The chain recombines TRBV15 with TRBJ1-6; no definite D call. The length of the CDR3 is 16 residues. The germline V and J ends were trimmed by 0 bases and 7 bases, with 13 bases remaining between them. In germline, CDR1 is LNHNV, CDR2 YYDKDF (reference sequence). The CDR3 nucleotides read TGTGCCACCAGCAGAGATTTGGGCCTTGACAATTCACCCCTCCACTTT. This gives the protein CATSRDLGLDNSPLHF.

This clone has only one observation. This rearrangement joins TRBV2 to TRBJ2-7; D is unresolved. This CDR3 has 14 amino acids. V shed 2 bases and J shed 0 bases, with 8 bases lying between them. In germline, CDR1 is SNHLY, CDR2 FYNNEI. In nucleotides, the CDR3 is TGTGCCAGCAGTGAACCCCAGAACTCCTACGAGCAGTACTTC. Its protein is CASSEPQNSYEQYF. Looking up the rest from reference TRBV2 and TRBJ2-7 gives the full variable domain: EPEVTQTPSHQVTQMGQEVILRCVPISNHLYFYWYRQILGQKVEFLVSFYNNEISEKSEIFDDQFSVERPDGSNFTLKIRSTKLEDSAMYFCASSEPQNSYEQYFGPGTRLTVT.

The gene calls are TRBV9 and TRBJ2-3, with 8 bases matching TRBD2. The ends lost 0 bases at V and 4 bases at J; junction bases unmatched: 7. This CDR3 has 16 residues. The germline V gene has CDR1 SGDLS and CDR2 YYNGEE. The CDR3 sequence is CASSVDPSGLADTQYF. Written as DNA, the CDR3 is TGTGCCAGCAGCGTAGACCCTAGCGGGTTGGCAGATACGCAGTATTTT.

The chain combines TRBV5-1 with TRBJ2-2; TRBD2 aligns across 10 bases. The germline CDR1 and CDR2 sequences are SGHRS and YFSETQ. The CDR3 has 16 amino acids. With 0 bases clipped from V and 5 bases from J, the junction kept 4 bases outside the gene matches. The chain's CDR3 is CASSLAPSGRTGELFF. CDR3 nucleotide sequence: TGCGCCAGCAGCTTGGCTCCTAGCGGGAGAACCGGGGAGCTGTTTTTT.